This passage covers 9 T cell receptor beta chains from one sample sequenced in a study of tumor-infiltrating lymphocytes in primary liver carcinoma. Using a constant-region primer together with ProtoScript II reverse transcriptase, TCR beta cDNA was made from 500 ng of total RNA. Slightly modified ARM-PCR with three nested multiplex PCR rounds yielded TCR beta libraries. Running nine to ten cycles apiece, the first two PCR rounds relied on TRBV1-TRBV30 forward primers together with a C-beta reverse primer. TCRdb processed the multiplex PCR reads anew with MiXCR; each CDR3 protein has one entry. The table lists a few hundred thousand distinct CDR3 sequences, approximately 54% of them singletons, with 15% to 20% in the top ten. Germline DNA was also extracted, and blood RNA derived from unsorted whole blood. Sequencing was carried out using peripheral blood. These receptors were taken from a woman in her thirties with primary liver carcinoma and hepatitis B virus infection.

The chain couples TRBV29-1 to TRBJ1-2; TRBD1 agrees at 9 bases. This CDR3 has 12 residues. CDR1 is SQVTM and CDR2 is ANQGSEA in the germline V gene. Trimming at V came to 3 bases and at J to 12 bases, leaving 8 bases not matched to a gene. The CDR3 coding sequence is TGCAGCGTTGATGGACAGGGGAGCAGCCACACCTTC. It specifies CSVDGQGSSHTF.

For this clonotype: A much larger clone is a single base away; this may be a read error. CDR3 DNA sequence: TGTGCCAGCAGCCAAGGAGACCGCTCAACTGGGGGTACTGGCCATGACCAGTTCTTC. Amino acids: CASSQGDRSTGGTGHDQFF. The chain joins TRBV4-2 to TRBJ2-1; D is tentatively TRBD1 or TRBD2 (5 bases each). The CDR3 consists of 19 residues. Germline V lookup: CDR1 LGHNA, CDR2 YNFKEQ.

This clonotype was recorded many times. The DNA of the CDR3 is TGTGCCAGCAGCCGACAGGGTTATGGCTACACCTTC. Translated, it gives CASSRQGYGYTF. The chain recombines TRBV12-3 or TRBV12-4 with TRBJ1-2; 7 nucleotides match TRBD1. The CDR3 has 12 amino acids. V lost 6 bases to trimming and J lost 5 bases; unmatched junction nucleotides: 3.

Here the CDR3 DNA reads TGCAGTGCTAGGGCTAGTGGGTTCCACAATGAGCAGTTCTTC. Translating gives CSARASGFHNEQFF. The rearrangement uses TRBV20-1 and TRBJ2-1; D unclear. The germline gives CDR1 DFQATT, CDR2 SNEGSKA (reference sequence). The germline V and J ends were trimmed by 3 bases and 5 bases, with 14 bases remaining between them. This CDR3 comprises 14 residues.

The chain employs TRBV28 and TRBJ2-7, with 7 bases aligning to TRBD1. Germline assignment: CDR1 MDHEN and CDR2 SYDVKM. The CDR3 has 16 amino acids. Losses at the gene ends were 4 bases for V and 0 bases for J; bases not matched to a gene: 9. CDR3 amino acids: CASSYGRGTASYEQYF. The CDR3 region has the DNA TGTGCCAGCAGTTACGGAAGGGGGACAGCCTCCTACGAGCAGTACTTC.

The rearrangement joins TRBV14 to TRBJ2-6, with D maybe TRBD1 (6 bases). The CDR3 has 16 residues. Germline V gene data show CDR1 as SGHDN and CDR2 as FVKESK. Trimming stripped 4 bases from V and 2 bases from J, with 12 bases between. The CDR3: CASSPFRTAGANVLTF. The DNA of the CDR3 is TGTGCCAGCAGCCCCTTTAGGACAGCTGGGGCCAACGTCCTGACTTTC.

This clonotype was detected many times. This chain links TRBV6-2 or TRBV6-3 with TRBJ1-2; 9 bases line up with TRBD1. The CDR3 is made up of 14 amino acids. J lost 4 bases, V lost 5 bases, and 5 bases had no gene match. Germline-derived CDR1 and CDR2 are MNHEY and SVGEGT. The CDR3, as DNA: TGTGCCAGCAGTCGGGGACAGGGTAGCTATGGCTACACCTTC. Its protein product is CASSRGQGSYGYTF.

Turning to this clonotype: At one boundary the junction diverges from the germline segment, which might be a read error. This chain connects TRBV6-6 to TRBJ1-2, with D hard to call. CDR1 is MNHNY, CDR2 SVGAGI, per germline (reference sequence). This CDR3 has 16 residues. CDR3 in DNA: TGTGCCAGCAGTTACGGGCAGCCCGCGCGGTACTATGTCTACACCTTC. Protein sequence: CASSYGQPARYYVYTF.

This clonotype was counted ten times or more. This chain joins TRBV29-1 and TRBJ2-2, with TRBD2 matching 7 bases. Germline CDR1 is SQVTM and CDR2 is ANQGSEA. V dropped 4 bases and J dropped 6; count of bases not matched to a gene: 8. This CDR3 has 14 amino acids. In nucleotides, the CDR3 is TGCAGCGTTGGACAAGCGGGAAGCCCCGGGGAGCTGTTTTTT. It encodes CSVGQAGSPGELFF.